The source of this T cell receptor (beta chain) is a study of CD8+ T cells in alopecia areata. Study findings and constraints: Normal skin contains resident alphabeta T cells, and these are also sequenced in scalp samples. The study found TCR sharing across patients less clear than in mice, possibly for HLA reasons. Especially in alopecia totalis/universalis, lesional scalp showed greater clonality than normal scalp did.

To note about this clone: Its cognate antigen is unknown.

T lymphocytes (CD4+ and CD8+) were sorted from PBMCs. Trimming shortened V by 3 bases and J by 2 bases, and 7 bases separated the two germline ends. The CDR3 loop spans 13 amino acids. Per germline, CDR1 MNHNS and CDR2 SASEGT. In each case, RNA was isolated and then reverse transcribed into cDNA as the sequencing template. The protocol was immunoSEQ multiplex PCR, while the TCRdb copy is restricted to in-frame clones and leaves out a portion. The sample lists over 150,000 clones; just over 55% were seen once. This receptor was obtained from a human donor in good health. The sample taken for sequencing was CD8+ T cells sorted from blood. J is TRBJ1-2 and V is TRBV6-1; D uncertain. The CDR3 loop is CASSDKENYGYTF. CDR3 DNA: TGTGCCAGCAGTGATAAGGAAAACTATGGCTACACCTTC.